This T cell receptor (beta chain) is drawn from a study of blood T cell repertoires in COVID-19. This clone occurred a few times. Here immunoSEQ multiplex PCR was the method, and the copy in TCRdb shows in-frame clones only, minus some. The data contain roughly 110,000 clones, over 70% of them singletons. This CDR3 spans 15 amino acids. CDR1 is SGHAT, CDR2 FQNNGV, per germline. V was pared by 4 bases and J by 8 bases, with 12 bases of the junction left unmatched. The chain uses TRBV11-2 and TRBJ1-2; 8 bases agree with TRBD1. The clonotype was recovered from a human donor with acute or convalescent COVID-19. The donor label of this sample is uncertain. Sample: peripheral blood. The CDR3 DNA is TGTGCCAGCAGCTATGACAGGGGCTTGAATAGCGGCTACACCTTC. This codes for CASSYDRGLNSGYTF.